This T cell receptor beta chain was captured by sequencing in a study of T cell repertoires in cytomegalovirus infection. Study information: Selection of CMV epitopes for the study included recently identified HLA-C-restricted and well-studied HLA-B-restricted ones. Evidence of both CMV infection and a matching HLA type came from public TCR beta signatures. Study observations and caveats: Totalled public TCR beta family frequency picked out people who carried CMV plus the relevant HLA. In two of eight donors, the top clonotype was HLA-C-restricted CMV-specific.

This CDR3 spans 15 amino acids. The V gene lost 1 base and the J gene lost 2 bases, with 9 bases spanning the gap. Germline V gene data show CDR1 as SEHNR and CDR2 as FQNEAQ (reference sequence). This clonotype was observed a handful of times. Its specificity is unknown. TCRdb reprocessed the reads via MiXCR and lists one record per CDR3 protein. The sample carries 830,000 or so distinct CDR3 sequences, approximately 32% recorded once. The receptor was isolated from a human donor in good health (CMV status not recorded). Some clones in this sample may be carry-over from other donors' samples. The chain joins TRBV7-9 to TRBJ2-1; maybe TRBD2 (5 bases). The material sequenced was cultured CD8+ T cells from PBMCs, taken from culture after CMV antigen stimulation. In DNA form, the CDR3 reads TGTGCCAGCAGCTTAGGTCCGGGGACCTACAATGAGCAGTTCTTC. It codes for CASSLGPGTYNEQFF.